This note documents a single T cell receptor beta chain sequence. Several immunoSEQ plates held equal portions of the genomic DNA taken from each subset. Repertoires were generated with immunoSEQ multiplex PCR, while TCRdb's copy carries only in-frame clones and drops some. The sample consists of some 2,000,000 clones, under 97% of them appearing once. The data were obtained in a study of shared clonotypes between healthy human individuals. Those who donated were healthy HIV-negative adults, with no recent acute infections or vaccinations reported. Memory CD4+ cells were the fraction left after CD45RA+ naive selection. The germline V gene encodes CDR1 SGDLS and CDR2 YYNGEE. V lost 4 bases to trimming and J lost 6 bases, with 10 bases between them. The CDR3 totals 13 residues.

The rearrangement uses TRBV9 and TRBJ2-2; D remains ambiguous. Sequenced sample: naive CD4+ T cells sorted from blood. The subset here: CD45RA+ positively selected. This clonotype was sampled from a man in his late teens or twenties in good health. Here the CDR3 DNA reads TGTGCCAGCAGCCCCGTTGGCTCCGGGGAGCTGTTTTTT. As protein: CASSPVGSGELFF.